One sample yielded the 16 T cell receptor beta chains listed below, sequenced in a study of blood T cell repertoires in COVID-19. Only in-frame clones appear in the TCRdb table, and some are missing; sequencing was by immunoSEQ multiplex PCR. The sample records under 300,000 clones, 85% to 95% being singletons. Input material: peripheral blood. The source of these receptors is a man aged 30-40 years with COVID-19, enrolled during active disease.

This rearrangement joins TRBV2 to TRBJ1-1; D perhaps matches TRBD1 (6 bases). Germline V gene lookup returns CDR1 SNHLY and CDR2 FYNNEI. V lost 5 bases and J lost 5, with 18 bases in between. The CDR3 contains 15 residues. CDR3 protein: CASSRRGIMVTEAFF. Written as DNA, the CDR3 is TGTGCCAGCAGTCGTAGGGGGATAATGGTGACTGAAGCTTTCTTT.

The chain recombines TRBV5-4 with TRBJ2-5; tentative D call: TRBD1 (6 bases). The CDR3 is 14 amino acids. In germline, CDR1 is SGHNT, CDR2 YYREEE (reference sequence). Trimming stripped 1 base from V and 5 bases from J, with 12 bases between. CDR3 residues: CASSLIAGEETQYF. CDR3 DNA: TGTGCCAGCAGCTTGATTGCAGGGGAGGAGACCCAGTACTTC.

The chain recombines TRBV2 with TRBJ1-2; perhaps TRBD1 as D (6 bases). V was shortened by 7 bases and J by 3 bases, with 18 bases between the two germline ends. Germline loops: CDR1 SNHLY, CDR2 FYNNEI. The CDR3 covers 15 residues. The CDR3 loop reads CASNLPEEGDYGYTF. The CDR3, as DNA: TGTGCCAGCAACCTGCCTGAAGAGGGGGACTATGGCTACACCTTC. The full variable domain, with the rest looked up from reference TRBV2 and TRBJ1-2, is EPEVTQTPSHQVTQMGQEVILRCVPISNHLYFYWYRQILGQKVEFLVSFYNNEISEKSEIFDDQFSVERPDGSNFTLKIRSTKLEDSAMYFCASNLPEEGDYGYTFGSGTRLTVV.

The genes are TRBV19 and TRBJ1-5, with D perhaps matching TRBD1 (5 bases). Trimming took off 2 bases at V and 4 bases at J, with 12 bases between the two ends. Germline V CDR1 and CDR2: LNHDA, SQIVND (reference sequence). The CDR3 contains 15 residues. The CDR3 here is CASSITWGANQPQHF. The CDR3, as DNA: TGTGCCAGTAGTATAACTTGGGGCGCAAATCAGCCCCAGCATTTT.

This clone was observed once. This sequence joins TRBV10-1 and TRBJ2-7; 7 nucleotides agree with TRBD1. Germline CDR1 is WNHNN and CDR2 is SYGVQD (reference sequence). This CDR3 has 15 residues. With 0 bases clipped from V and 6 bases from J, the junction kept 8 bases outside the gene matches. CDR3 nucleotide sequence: TGCGCCAGCAGTGAGTCGTTGGGACAGTATCCCGAGCAGTACTTC. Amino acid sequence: CASSESLGQYPEQYF.

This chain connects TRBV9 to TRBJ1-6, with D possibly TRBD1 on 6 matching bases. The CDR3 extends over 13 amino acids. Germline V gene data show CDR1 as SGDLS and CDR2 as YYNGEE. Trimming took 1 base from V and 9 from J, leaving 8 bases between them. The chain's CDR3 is CASSVQGSSPLHF. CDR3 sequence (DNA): TGTGCCAGCAGCGTACAGGGGAGTTCACCCCTCCACTTT.

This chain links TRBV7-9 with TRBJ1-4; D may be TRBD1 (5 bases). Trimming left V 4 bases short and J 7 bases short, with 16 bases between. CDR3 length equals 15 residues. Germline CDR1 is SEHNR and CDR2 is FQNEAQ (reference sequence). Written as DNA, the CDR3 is TGTGCCAGCAGCTCGCTTGCGGGGGGGATTGAAAAACTGTTTTTT. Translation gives CASSSLAGGIEKLFF.

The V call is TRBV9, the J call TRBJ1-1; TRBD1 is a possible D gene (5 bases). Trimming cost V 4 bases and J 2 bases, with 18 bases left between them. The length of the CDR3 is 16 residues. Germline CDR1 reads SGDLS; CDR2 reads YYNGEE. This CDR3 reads CASSPHLGQGNTEAFF. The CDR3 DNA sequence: TGTGCCAGCAGCCCTCACCTTGGGCAGGGTAACACTGAAGCTTTCTTT.

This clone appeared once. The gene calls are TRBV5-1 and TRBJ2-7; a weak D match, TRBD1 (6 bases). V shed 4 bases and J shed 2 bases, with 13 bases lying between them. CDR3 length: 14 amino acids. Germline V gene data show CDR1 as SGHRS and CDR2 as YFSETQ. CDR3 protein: CASSPTRGTYEQYF. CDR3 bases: TGCGCCAGCAGCCCTACGAGGGGGACCTACGAGCAGTACTTC.

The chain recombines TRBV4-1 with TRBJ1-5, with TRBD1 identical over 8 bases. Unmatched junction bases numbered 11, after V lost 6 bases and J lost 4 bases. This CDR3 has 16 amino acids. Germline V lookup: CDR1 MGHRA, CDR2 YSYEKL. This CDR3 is CASRSTQGAGNQPQHF. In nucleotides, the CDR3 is TGCGCCAGCAGGAGCACCCAGGGGGCTGGGAATCAGCCCCAGCATTTT.

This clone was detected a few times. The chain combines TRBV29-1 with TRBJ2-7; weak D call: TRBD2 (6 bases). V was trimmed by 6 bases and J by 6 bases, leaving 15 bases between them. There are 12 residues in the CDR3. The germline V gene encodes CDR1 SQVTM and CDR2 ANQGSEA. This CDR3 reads CSVEGTLGEQYF. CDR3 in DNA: TGCAGCGTAGAGGGGACTTTAGGCGAGCAGTACTTC.

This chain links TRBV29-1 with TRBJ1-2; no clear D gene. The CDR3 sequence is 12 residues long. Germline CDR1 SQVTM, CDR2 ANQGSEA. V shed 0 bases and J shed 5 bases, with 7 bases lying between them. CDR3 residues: CSVEDPSYGYTF. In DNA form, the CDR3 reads TGCAGCGTTGAAGATCCCAGTTATGGCTACACCTTC.

The CDR3 loop is CASSGQENTEAFF. The CDR3 DNA is TGTGCCAGCAGTGGACAGGAGAACACTGAAGCTTTCTTT. The chain couples TRBV12-3 or TRBV12-4 to TRBJ1-1; TRBD1 agrees at 7 bases. The CDR3 is made up of 13 amino acids. V was pared by 5 bases and J by 1 base, with 1 base of the junction left unmatched.

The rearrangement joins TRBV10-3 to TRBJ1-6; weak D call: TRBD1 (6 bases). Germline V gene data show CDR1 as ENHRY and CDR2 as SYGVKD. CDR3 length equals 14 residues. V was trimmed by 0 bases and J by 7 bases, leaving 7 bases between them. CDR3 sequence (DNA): TGTGCCATCAGTGAGTCGGACAGAAATTCACCCCTCCACTTT. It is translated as CAISESDRNSPLHF.

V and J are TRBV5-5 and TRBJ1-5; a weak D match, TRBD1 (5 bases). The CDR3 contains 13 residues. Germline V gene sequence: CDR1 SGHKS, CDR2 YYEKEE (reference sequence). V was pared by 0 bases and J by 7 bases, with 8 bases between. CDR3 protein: CASSLGQGQPQHF. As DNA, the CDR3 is TGTGCCAGCAGCTTGGGCCAGGGACAGCCCCAGCATTTT.

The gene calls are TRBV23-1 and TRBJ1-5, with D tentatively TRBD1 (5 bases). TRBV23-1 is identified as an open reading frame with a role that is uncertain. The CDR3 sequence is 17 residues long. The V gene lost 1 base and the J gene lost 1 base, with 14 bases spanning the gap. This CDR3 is CASSQWRGIRSNQPQHF. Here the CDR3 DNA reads TGCGCCAGCAGTCAATGGCGGGGGATAAGAAGCAATCAGCCCCAGCATTTT.